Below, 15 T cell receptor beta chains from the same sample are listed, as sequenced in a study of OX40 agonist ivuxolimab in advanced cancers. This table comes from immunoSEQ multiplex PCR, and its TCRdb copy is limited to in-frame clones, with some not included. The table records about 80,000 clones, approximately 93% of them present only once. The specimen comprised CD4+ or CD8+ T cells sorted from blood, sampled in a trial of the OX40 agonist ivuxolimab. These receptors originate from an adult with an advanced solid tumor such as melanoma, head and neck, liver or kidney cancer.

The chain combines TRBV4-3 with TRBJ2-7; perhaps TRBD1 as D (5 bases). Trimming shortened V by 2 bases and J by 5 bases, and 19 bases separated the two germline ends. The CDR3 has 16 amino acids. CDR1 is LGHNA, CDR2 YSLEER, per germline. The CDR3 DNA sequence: TGCGCCAGCAGCCAATACACCCGAGTCAGGGTAGACGAGCAGTACTTC. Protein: CASSQYTRVRVDEQYF.

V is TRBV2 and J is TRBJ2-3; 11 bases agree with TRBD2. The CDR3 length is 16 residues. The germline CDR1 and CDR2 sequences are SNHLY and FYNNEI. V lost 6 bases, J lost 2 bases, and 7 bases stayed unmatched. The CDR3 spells CASRPGTSGYTDTQYF. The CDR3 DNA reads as TGTGCCAGCAGACCCGGGACTAGCGGTTACACAGATACGCAGTATTTT.

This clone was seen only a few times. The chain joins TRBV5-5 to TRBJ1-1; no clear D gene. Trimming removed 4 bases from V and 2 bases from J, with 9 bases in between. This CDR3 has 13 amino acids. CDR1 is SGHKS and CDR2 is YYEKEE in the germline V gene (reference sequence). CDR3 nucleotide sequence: TGTGCCAGCAGCCCCGGTCCTAACACTGAAGCTTTCTTT. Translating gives CASSPGPNTEAFF.

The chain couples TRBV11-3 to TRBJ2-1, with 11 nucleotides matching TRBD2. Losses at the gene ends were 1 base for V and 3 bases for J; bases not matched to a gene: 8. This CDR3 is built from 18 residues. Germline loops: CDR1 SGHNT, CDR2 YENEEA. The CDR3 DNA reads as TGTGCCAGCAGCTTAGTAGCGGGAGGGCCCTCAAGCTACAATGAGCAGTTCTTC. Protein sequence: CASSLVAGGPSSYNEQFF.

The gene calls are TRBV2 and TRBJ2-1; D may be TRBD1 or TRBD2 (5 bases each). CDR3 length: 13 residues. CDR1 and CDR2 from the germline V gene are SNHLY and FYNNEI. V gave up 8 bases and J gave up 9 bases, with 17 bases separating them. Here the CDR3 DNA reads TGTGCCAGCGATTGGGTTGGGGGAGCTGAGCAGTTCTTC. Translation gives CASDWVGGAEQFF.

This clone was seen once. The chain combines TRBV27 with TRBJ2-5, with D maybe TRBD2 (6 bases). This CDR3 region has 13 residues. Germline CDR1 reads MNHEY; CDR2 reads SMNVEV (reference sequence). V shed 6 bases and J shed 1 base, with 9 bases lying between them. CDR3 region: CASSLSGQETQYF. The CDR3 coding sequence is TGTGCCAGCAGCCTTAGCGGCCAAGAGACCCAGTACTTC.

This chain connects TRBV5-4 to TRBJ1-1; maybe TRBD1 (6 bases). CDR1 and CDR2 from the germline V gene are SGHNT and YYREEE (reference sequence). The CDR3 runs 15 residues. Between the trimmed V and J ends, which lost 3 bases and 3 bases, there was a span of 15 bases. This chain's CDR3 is CASSYPDSFYTEAFF. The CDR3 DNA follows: TGTGCCAGCAGCTACCCGGACAGTTTCTACACTGAAGCTTTCTTT.

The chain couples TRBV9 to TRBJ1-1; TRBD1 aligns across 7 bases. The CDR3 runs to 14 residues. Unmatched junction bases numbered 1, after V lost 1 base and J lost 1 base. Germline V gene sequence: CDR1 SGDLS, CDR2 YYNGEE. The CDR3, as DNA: TGTGCCAGCAGCGTAAGGGACAGGAACACTGAAGCTTTCTTT. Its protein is CASSVRDRNTEAFF. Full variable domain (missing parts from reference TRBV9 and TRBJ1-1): DSGVTQTPKHLITATGQRVTLRCSPRSGDLSVYWYQQSLDQGLQFLIQYYNGEERAKGNILERFSAQQFPDLHSELNLSSLELGDSALYFCASSVRDRNTEAFFGQGTRLTVV.

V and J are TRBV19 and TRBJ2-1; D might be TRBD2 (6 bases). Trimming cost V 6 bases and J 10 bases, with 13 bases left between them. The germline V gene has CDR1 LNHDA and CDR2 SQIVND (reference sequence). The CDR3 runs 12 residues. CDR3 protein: CASRGRGFEQFF. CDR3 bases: TGTGCCAGTAGGGGACGGGGGTTCGAGCAGTTCTTC.

The CDR3 coding sequence is TGCAGCGTTGTGGGGAGTACAACTTATGGCTACACCTTC. Translated, it gives CSVVGSTTYGYTF. The chain recombines TRBV29-1 with TRBJ1-2; no reliable D call. Germline assignment: CDR1 SQVTM and CDR2 ANQGSEA. The CDR3 has 13 amino acids. V shed 4 bases and J shed 5 bases, with 14 bases lying between them.

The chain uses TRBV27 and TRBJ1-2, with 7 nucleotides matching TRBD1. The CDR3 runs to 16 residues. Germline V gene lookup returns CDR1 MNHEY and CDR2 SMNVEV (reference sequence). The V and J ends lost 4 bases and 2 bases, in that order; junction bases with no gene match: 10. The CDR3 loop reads CASSSLLRDRNYGYTF. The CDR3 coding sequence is TGTGCCAGCAGTTCTCTACTCCGGGACAGAAACTATGGCTACACCTTC.

CDR3 in DNA: TGTGCCAGCACCAAGGGTGTTACCTACAATGAGCAGTTCTTC. Protein: CASTKGVTYNEQFF. The chain joins TRBV5-5 to TRBJ2-1, with unresolved D. Germline CDR1 reads SGHKS; CDR2 reads YYEKEE (reference sequence). This CDR3 has 14 amino acids. The V and J ends lost 6 bases and 2 bases respectively, with 12 bases between them.

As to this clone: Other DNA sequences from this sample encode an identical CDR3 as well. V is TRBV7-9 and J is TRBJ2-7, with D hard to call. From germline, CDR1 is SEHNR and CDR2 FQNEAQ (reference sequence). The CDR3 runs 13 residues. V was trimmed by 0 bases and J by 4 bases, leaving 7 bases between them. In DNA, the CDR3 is TGTGCCAGCAGCTTAGCTGGTGGATACGAGCAGTACTTC. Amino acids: CASSLAGGYEQYF.

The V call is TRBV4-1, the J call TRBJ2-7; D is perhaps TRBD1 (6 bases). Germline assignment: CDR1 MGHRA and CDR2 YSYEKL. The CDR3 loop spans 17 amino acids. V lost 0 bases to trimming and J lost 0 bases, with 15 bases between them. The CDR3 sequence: CASSQDMVGGFSYEQYF. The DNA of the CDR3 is TGCGCCAGCAGCCAAGATATGGTAGGGGGTTTCTCCTACGAGCAGTACTTC.

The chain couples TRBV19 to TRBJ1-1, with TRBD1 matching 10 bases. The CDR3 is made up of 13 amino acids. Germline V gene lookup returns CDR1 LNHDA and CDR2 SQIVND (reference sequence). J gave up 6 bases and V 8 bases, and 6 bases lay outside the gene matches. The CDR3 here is CASQMTGGAEAFF. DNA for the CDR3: TGTGCCAGTCAGATGACAGGGGGCGCTGAAGCTTTCTTT.